This T cell receptor (beta chain) was observed in a study of cytomegalovirus exposure and HLA in healthy donors. Overall study: Of the donors genotyped, several hundred in all, 65% to 90% fell in the Caucasian-associated ancestry cluster. Overall study results and limits: Roughly uniform depth of sequencing across donors was assumed in presence/absence analyses. Later analysis identified a missense DCLRE1C variant that was linked to TCR beta V- and J-gene trimming. In a later analysis, at a false discovery rate of 0.05, 16,951 TCR beta sequences matched HLA alleles.

After removal of 0 bases from V and 7 bases from J, the junction contained 7 bases not matched to a gene. This CDR3 region has 15 residues. Per the germline V gene, CDR1 is SGHDT and CDR2 is YYEEEE. This clone was seen once. Its antigen is still unknown. The PCR made use of 60 Vbeta and 13 Jbeta primers. TCRdb keeps only in-frame clones here, not all; method: immunoSEQ multiplex PCR. The sample has about 180,000 clones, 84% seen once. This chain connects TRBV5-6 to TRBJ2-1, with 7 bases that match TRBD2. The source of this sequence is a boy aged 2 to 10 in good health and CMV-seronegative. Sample: PBMCs. CDR3 in DNA: TGTGCCAGCAGCTTGGCCCCCAGCGGGGTTAATGAGCAGTTCTTC. Residues: CASSLAPSGVNEQFF.